The 20 T cell receptor beta chains listed next were all sequenced from one sample in a study of follicular helper T cells after annual influenza vaccination. TCRdb's copy holds only in-frame clones and misses some; the assay was immunoSEQ multiplex PCR. The sample holds fewer than 15,000 clones, 65% to 85% seen once. Time point reported: 2015-2016 season, pre-vaccination. The material was CXCR5- memory CD4+ T cells sorted from blood, obtained on the day of influenza vaccination. These receptors were obtained from an adult who received the influenza vaccine.

The chain is built from TRBV20-1 and TRBJ2-7, with 7 positions matching TRBD1. The V gene end was trimmed by 3 bases and the J gene end by 12 bases; junction bases not matched to a gene: 5. CDR3 size: 10 residues. The germline gives CDR1 DFQATT, CDR2 SNEGSKA (reference sequence). CDR3 nucleotides: TGCAGTGCTAGTGGGACAGTCGCGTACTTC. It is translated as CSASGTVAYF.

This sequence joins TRBV6-5 and TRBJ2-6, with D perhaps matching TRBD2 (6 bases). The V end was cut by 6 bases, the J end by 1 base, with 10 bases between. The CDR3 runs to 15 residues. Germline V gives CDR1 MNHEY, CDR2 SVGAGI. The DNA of the CDR3 is TGTGCCAGCAGCCGCGGGAATTCTGGGGCCAACGTCCTGACTTTC. Its protein is CASSRGNSGANVLTF.

V is TRBV5-1 and J is TRBJ2-5; D unresolved. The CDR3 runs 13 residues. From germline, CDR1 is SGHRS and CDR2 YFSETQ. Trimming took 5 bases from V and 4 from J, leaving 12 bases between them. CDR3 loop: CASRQGFGETQYF. As DNA, the CDR3 is TGCGCCAGCAGACAAGGGTTCGGAGAGACCCAGTACTTC.

This sequence joins TRBV27 and TRBJ2-7; D remains ambiguous. V was pared by 6 bases and J by 5 bases, with 17 bases between. This CDR3 is built from 14 residues. Germline V gene sequence: CDR1 MNHEY, CDR2 SMNVEV (reference sequence). This CDR3 is CASSLTWLVNEQYF. The CDR3 DNA reads TGTGCCAGCAGCTTAACATGGTTGGTAAACGAGCAGTACTTC.

The J gene is TRBJ1-5, the V gene TRBV10-3, with 7 bases aligning to TRBD1. Germline values: CDR1 ENHRY, CDR2 SYGVKD. The CDR3 covers 13 residues. Germline trimming cut 5 bases from V and 4 bases from J; bases unmatched to any gene: 2. The DNA of the CDR3 is TGTGCCATCAGTTGGGACAGAAATCAGCCCCAGCATTTT. As protein: CAISWDRNQPQHF.

V and J are TRBV2 and TRBJ1-5; perhaps TRBD1 as D (6 bases). The CDR3 is made up of 14 amino acids. Germline V gene sequence: CDR1 SNHLY, CDR2 FYNNEI. The ends were cut back, 4 bases at V and 7 bases at J, with 14 bases in the middle. The CDR3 coding sequence is TGTGCCAGCAGTGGGGAACAGGGTTACCAGCCCCAGCATTTT. Encoded protein: CASSGEQGYQPQHF.

The gene calls are TRBV11-2 and TRBJ2-3; D perhaps matches TRBD2 (6 bases). The germline CDR1 and CDR2 sequences are SGHAT and FQNNGV. The CDR3 extends over 13 amino acids. V shed 5 bases and J shed 3 bases, with 9 bases lying between them. The CDR3 DNA reads TGTGCCAGCAGCCGGGACTTGACAGATACGCAGTATTTT. Its translation is CASSRDLTDTQYF.

The chain employs TRBV4-3 and TRBJ2-1; TRBD2 matches at 11 bases. Unmatched junction bases numbered 11, after V lost 4 bases and J lost 9 bases. This CDR3 is 16 amino acids long. CDR1 and CDR2 (germline): LGHNA, YSLEER. CDR3 amino acids: CASSLVAGGPNGEQFF. For the CDR3, the DNA is TGCGCCAGCAGCCTTGTAGCGGGGGGGCCTAATGGTGAGCAGTTCTTC.

The CDR3 sequence: CSVVRTGRGGSYNEQFF. Here the CDR3 DNA reads TGCAGCGTTGTAAGGACAGGGAGAGGAGGCTCCTACAATGAGCAGTTCTTC. The V gene is TRBV29-1, the J gene TRBJ2-1, with 8 positions matching TRBD1. Germline loops: CDR1 SQVTM, CDR2 ANQGSEA. The ends lost 4 bases at V and 0 bases at J; junction bases unmatched: 11. The CDR3 spans 17 residues.

The V gene is TRBV18, the J gene TRBJ1-2; 9 bases align to TRBD1. The CDR3 length is 14 residues. With V trimmed by 2 bases and J by 12 bases, 10 bases remained unmatched. Per germline, CDR1 KGHSH and CDR2 LQKENI. This chain's CDR3 is CASSPDGQGPFDTF. The CDR3, as DNA: TGTGCCAGCTCACCAGATGGACAGGGGCCGTTTGACACCTTC.

The rearrangement links TRBV19 to TRBJ1-4, with 7 bases matching TRBD1. The CDR3 has 14 amino acids. Germline V gene lookup returns CDR1 LNHDA and CDR2 SQIVND (reference sequence). The ends lost 6 bases at V and 7 bases at J; junction bases unmatched: 8. The CDR3 DNA reads as TGTGCCAGTAGCAACAGGGGCTTGAGTGAAAAACTGTTTTTT. It specifies CASSNRGLSEKLFF.

This clone has more than one count but fewer than ten. This chain joins TRBV6-5 and TRBJ1-2; D not resolved. The germline V gene has CDR1 MNHEY and CDR2 SVGAGI. The CDR3 spans 13 residues. V lost 5 bases, J lost 1 base, and 8 bases lay in between. The CDR3 DNA follows: TGTGCCAGCAGTAAACAGATTAACTATGGCTACACCTTC. Its protein is CASSKQINYGYTF.

The chain recombines TRBV19 with TRBJ1-2; TRBD1 agrees at 9 bases. V dropped 3 bases and J dropped 3; count of bases not matched to a gene: 5. The CDR3 runs to 15 residues. Germline CDR1 is LNHDA and CDR2 is SQIVND (reference sequence). The CDR3 bases are TGTGCCAGTAGTATGAAACAGGGGGCCCACTATGGCTACACCTTC. Translation gives CASSMKQGAHYGYTF.

This clone has a handful of counts. This rearrangement joins TRBV2 to TRBJ1-5, with 7 bases aligning to TRBD1. V trimming: 6 bases; J trimming: 7 bases; junction bases outside the gene matches: 6. The CDR3 extends over 13 amino acids. CDR1 and CDR2 from the germline V gene are SNHLY and FYNNEI. The CDR3, as DNA: TGTGCCAGCAGCGCCGACAGGGACCAGCCCCAGCATTTT. This encodes CASSADRDQPQHF.

This chain connects TRBV7-9 to TRBJ1-1; D is unresolved. The CDR3 loop spans 10 amino acids. Germline V gene data show CDR1 as SEHNR and CDR2 as FQNEAQ (reference sequence). V lost 4 bases and J lost 7, with 4 bases in between. CDR3 nucleotide sequence: TGTGCCAGCAGCTCGGTTGAAGCTTTCTTT. Translating it yields CASSSVEAFF.

The chain has TRBV5-1 and TRBJ1-1; unclear D gene. The CDR3 length is 12 residues. Per germline, CDR1 SGHRS and CDR2 YFSETQ. V was pared by 7 bases and J by 6 bases, with 13 bases between. The CDR3 loop is CASLGSGAEAFF. CDR3 nucleotides: TGCGCCAGCCTAGGGTCTGGCGCTGAAGCTTTCTTT. The full variable domain, in which reference TRBV5-1 and TRBJ1-1 provide the parts outside the CDR3, is KAGVTQTPRYLIKTRGQQVTLSCSPISGHRSVSWYQQTPGQGLQFLFEYFSETQRNKGNFPGRFSGRQFSNSRSEMNVSTLELGDSALYLCASLGSGAEAFFGQGTRLTVV.

A few counts support this clone. CDR3 DNA sequence: TGTGCTAGTGGTTCCGGGGCGGGTGAGCAGTACTTC. Translating it yields CASGSGAGEQYF. The V call is TRBV12-5, the J call TRBJ2-7, with D perhaps given as TRBD1 or TRBD2 (5 bases each). The V end lost 4 bases, the J end lost 7 bases, and 11 bases lay between the germline ends. Germline-derived CDR1 and CDR2 are LGHNT and FRNRAP. The CDR3 is made up of 12 amino acids.

V is TRBV4-1 and J is TRBJ1-5; no reliable D call. Per the germline V gene, CDR1 is MGHRA and CDR2 is YSYEKL. This CDR3 is 16 amino acids long. Trimming removed 0 bases from V and 0 bases from J, with 9 bases in between. Here the CDR3 reads CASSQEWQNSNQPQHF. CDR3 bases: TGCGCCAGCAGCCAAGAATGGCAGAATAGCAATCAGCCCCAGCATTTT.

The chain joins TRBV6-5 to TRBJ2-1; possibly TRBD1 or TRBD2 for D (5 bases each). Trimming took off 6 bases at V and 4 bases at J, with 16 bases between the two ends. The CDR3 spans 15 residues. Germline V gives CDR1 MNHEY, CDR2 SVGAGI. The CDR3 loop is CASRTAGTSYNEQFF. The CDR3 bases are TGTGCCAGCAGAACCGCCGGGACCAGTTACAATGAGCAGTTCTTC.

V gene TRBV28 combines with J gene TRBJ1-1; a possible D gene is TRBD1 (6 bases). Looked up from germline, CDR1 is MDHEN and CDR2 is SYDVKM. This CDR3 has 13 residues. The V and J ends lost 6 bases and 6 bases respectively, with 14 bases between them. In DNA form, the CDR3 reads TGTGCCAGCAGATATACAGGGTGGTCTGAAGCTTTCTTT. This codes for CASRYTGWSEAFF.